The 30 T cell receptor beta chains reported below all come from one sample, sequenced in a study of CD8 T cells in ankylosing spondylitis. Study-wide findings and caveats: Characteristic, it appeared, of ankylosing spondylitis blood was a TCR beta motif of about eight highly homologous variants.

What these receptors recognize is not known. TCRdb ran MiXCR on the 5' RACE reads and lists one entry per CDR3 protein. This table has under 950,000 distinct CDR3 sequences, around 20% appearing once. Source material: blood, either unsorted or a sorted T cell fraction (not recorded which). The receptors shown here come from a male donor with ankylosing spondylitis.

This chain links TRBV12-3 or TRBV12-4 with TRBJ2-7; perhaps TRBD2 as D (5 bases). This CDR3 spans 14 amino acids. Deletions cut 4 bases from V and 3 bases from J, with 13 bases between. The CDR3 region is CASSSRTSDYEQYF. CDR3 DNA sequence: TGTGCCAGCAGTTCAAGGACTTCCGACTACGAGCAGTACTTC.

V usage is TRBV25-1 and J usage is TRBJ1-1; the match to TRBD1 covers 9 bases. After removal of 7 bases from V and 1 base from J, the junction contained 10 bases not matched to a gene. The CDR3 consists of 16 residues. The germline CDR1 and CDR2 sequences are MGHDK and SYGVNS. CDR3 amino acids: CASKEGTGTRNTEAFF. Written as DNA, the CDR3 is TGTGCCAGCAAGGAGGGGACAGGGACTAGGAACACTGAAGCTTTCTTT. The full variable domain, in which reference TRBV25-1 and TRBJ1-1 provide the parts outside the CDR3, is EADIYQTPRYLVIGTGKKITLECSQTMGHDKMYWYQQDPGMELHLIHYSYGVNSTEKGDLSSESTVSRIRTEHFPLTLESARPSHTSQYLCASKEGTGTRNTEAFFGQGTRLTVV.

The table lists this clonotype with many counts. The V gene is TRBV13, the J gene TRBJ1-1; D is perhaps TRBD1 (5 bases). The germline CDR1 and CDR2 sequences are PRHDT and FYEKMQ (reference sequence). The CDR3 is made up of 16 amino acids. V was clipped by 5 bases and J by 1 base, with 17 bases between them. CDR3 loop: CASSRGARRRNTEAFF. The CDR3 region has the DNA TGTGCCAGCAGCCGAGGGGCCAGGAGGAGGAACACTGAAGCTTTCTTT.

V and J are TRBV28 and TRBJ2-6; D is unresolved. V was clipped by 6 bases and J by 0 bases, with 12 bases between them. The CDR3 length is 16 residues. Germline V gives CDR1 MDHEN, CDR2 SYDVKM. The CDR3: CASRALGFSGANVLTF. CDR3 bases: TGTGCCAGCAGGGCTCTAGGGTTCTCTGGGGCCAACGTCCTGACTTTC.

This rearrangement joins TRBV7-9 to TRBJ1-6, with unresolved D. CDR1 is SEHNR and CDR2 is FQNEAQ in the germline V gene (reference sequence). The CDR3 runs 14 residues. With 5 bases removed from V and 8 bases from J, the gap between germline ends came to 13 bases. CDR3 in DNA: TGTGCCAGCAGCCGGACCTCTGGAGATTCACCCCTCCACTTT. This gives the protein CASSRTSGDSPLHF.

This chain links TRBV5-6 with TRBJ2-1; possibly TRBD1 or TRBD2 for D (5 bases each). The CDR3 consists of 14 residues. Looked up from germline, CDR1 is SGHDT and CDR2 is YYEEEE. V lost 2 bases, J lost 6 bases, and 12 bases lay in between. CDR3 loop: CASSLYRGGNEQFF. CDR3 DNA sequence: TGTGCCAGCAGCTTATATCGTGGGGGCAATGAGCAGTTCTTC.

Many counts were recorded for this clonotype. The rearrangement joins TRBV7-9 to TRBJ1-1, with unresolved D. CDR1 and CDR2 from the germline V gene are SEHNR and FQNEAQ (reference sequence). The CDR3 totals 13 residues. Trimming removed 3 bases at V and 5 bases at J, with 10 bases between. DNA of the CDR3: TGTGCCAGCAGCTTGGCGCCGGGGACTGAAGCTTTCTTT. Protein: CASSLAPGTEAFF.

A few counts support this clonotype. The chain combines TRBV27 with TRBJ2-1; maybe TRBD1 (5 bases). The ends were cut back, 2 bases at V and 2 bases at J, with 10 bases in the middle. Germline V gives CDR1 MNHEY, CDR2 SMNVEV (reference sequence). The CDR3 is 15 amino acids. The CDR3 DNA reads as TGTGCCAGCAGTTTAGGTGGGGCCCCCTACAATGAGCAGTTCTTC. It specifies CASSLGGAPYNEQFF.

This clonotype was detected a few times. This chain links TRBV24-1 with TRBJ2-3, with TRBD2 as a possible D gene (6 bases). Germline V gene data show CDR1 as KGHDR and CDR2 as SFDVKD. The CDR3 runs to 13 residues. The V end was cut by 5 bases, the J end by 8 bases, with 13 bases between. The CDR3 loop is CATSGQPGGTQYF. DNA of the CDR3: TGTGCCACCAGTGGACAACCCGGGGGTACGCAGTATTTT.

The chain has TRBV29-1 and TRBJ2-1; the D is unclear. V was shortened by 3 bases and J by 0 bases, with 9 bases between the two germline ends. The CDR3 length is 14 residues. The germline V gene has CDR1 SQVTM and CDR2 ANQGSEA. CDR3 sequence reads: CSVDYGHSYNEQFF. CDR3 coding DNA: TGCAGCGTTGATTACGGGCACTCCTACAATGAGCAGTTCTTC.

The sample holds many counts of this clonotype. The V gene is TRBV24-1, the J gene TRBJ1-1, with D uncertain. Per the germline V gene, CDR1 is KGHDR and CDR2 is SFDVKD. V dropped 1 base and J dropped 3 bases, with 17 bases sitting between them. The CDR3 spans 17 residues. In nucleotides, the CDR3 is TGTGCCACCAGTGATTTTCTTTTTCGCTGGACCGACACTGAAGCTTTCTTT. This sequence encodes CATSDFLFRWTDTEAFF.

This clonotype was observed a handful of times. In DNA form, the CDR3 reads TGTGCCAGCAGCTCGGACAGGGGTAAATACGAGCAGTACTTC. It yields the protein CASSSDRGKYEQYF. The chain combines TRBV5-5 with TRBJ2-7; 9 bases fit TRBD1. Germline V gene sequence: CDR1 SGHKS, CDR2 YYEKEE (reference sequence). The CDR3 length is 14 residues. The ends lost 3 bases at V and 4 bases at J; junction bases unmatched: 5.

In its sample, this clonotype was seen a few times. V gene TRBV4-1 combines with J gene TRBJ2-3; D is uncertain. V gave up 1 base and J gave up 4 bases, with 9 bases separating them. Germline V CDR1 and CDR2: MGHRA, YSYEKL. The CDR3 is made up of 14 amino acids. The CDR3 DNA is TGCGCCAGCAGCCAAGTTCCCGGCGCAGATACGCAGTATTTT. This translates into CASSQVPGADTQYF.

The sample holds a few counts of this clonotype. The V gene is TRBV11-2, the J gene TRBJ2-1; D call uncertain. CDR3 length: 14 amino acids. Trimming pared 1 base from V and 7 bases from J, leaving 11 bases between. Germline CDR1 SGHAT, CDR2 FQNNGV. In DNA, the CDR3 is TGTGCCAGCAGCTTAGGAGCCATCCCAAATGAGCAGTTCTTC. Protein sequence: CASSLGAIPNEQFF.

The CDR3 reads CASTPTGAGFSGELFF. The CDR3 DNA reads as TGTGCCAGCACTCCAACGGGGGCAGGGTTCTCCGGGGAGCTGTTTTTT. The J gene is TRBJ2-2, the V gene TRBV6-1; tentatively, D is TRBD1 or TRBD2 (6 bases each). V dropped 7 bases and J dropped 6 bases, with 21 bases sitting between them. This CDR3 is built from 16 residues. In germline, CDR1 is MNHNS, CDR2 SASEGT.

This rearrangement joins TRBV20-1 to TRBJ2-3; tentatively, D is TRBD2 (7 bases). V lost 6 bases, J lost 4 bases, and 14 bases lay in between. The germline V gene has CDR1 DFQATT and CDR2 SNEGSKA (reference sequence). The CDR3 is 13 amino acids. CDR3: CSAKGGASDTQYF. CDR3 in DNA: TGCAGTGCCAAAGGGGGGGCTTCAGATACGCAGTATTTT.

The CDR3: CASSLAGQGGEQYF. The CDR3 coding sequence is TGTGCCAGCAGTTTAGCCGGACAGGGGGGCGAGCAGTACTTC. The chain is built from TRBV12-3 or TRBV12-4 and TRBJ2-7, with 10 bases fitting TRBD1. Trimming at V came to 0 bases and at J to 6 bases, leaving 2 bases not matched to a gene. This CDR3 region has 14 residues.

The gene calls are TRBV20-1 and TRBJ1-1; D call uncertain. V lost 8 bases, J lost 5 bases, and 15 bases lay in between. The CDR3 totals 12 residues. The germline V gene has CDR1 DFQATT and CDR2 SNEGSKA (reference sequence). For the CDR3, the DNA is TGCAGTACGGTACCCGGAGTGACTGAAGCTTTCTTT. Its translation is CSTVPGVTEAFF.

The rearrangement uses TRBV27 and TRBJ2-3; 9 bases agree with TRBD2. Germline values: CDR1 MNHEY, CDR2 SMNVEV (reference sequence). V was clipped by 2 bases and J by 5 bases; unmatched bases: 11. The length of the CDR3 is 17 residues. Here the CDR3 reads CASSLIGGGGAGDTQYF. The CDR3 nucleotides read TGTGCCAGCAGTTTAATCGGGGGCGGGGGGGCAGGAGATACGCAGTATTTT.

The rearrangement links TRBV6-5 to TRBJ2-5; 7 nucleotides agree with TRBD1. CDR1 is MNHEY and CDR2 is SVGAGI in the germline V gene. This CDR3 is built from 14 residues. The J segment lost 4 bases and the V segment lost 2 bases, leaving 4 bases of the junction unmatched. The CDR3 bases are TGTGCCAGCAGTTACCAGACAGGGCGAGAGACCCAGTACTTC. It codes for CASSYQTGRETQYF.

The V gene is TRBV7-8, the J gene TRBJ2-7, with unresolved D. V was trimmed by 2 bases and J by 4 bases, leaving 15 bases between them. The CDR3 covers 15 residues. Germline V CDR1 and CDR2: SGHVS, FQNEAQ. DNA for the CDR3: TGTGCCAGCAGCTTATCTCTCAACAACGAATACGAGCAGTACTTC. It translates to CASSLSLNNEYEQYF. The whole variable domain, remainder taken from reference TRBV7-8 and TRBJ2-7, is GAGVSQSPRYKVAKRGQDVALRCDPISGHVSLFWYQQALGQGPEFLTYFQNEAQLDKSGLPSDRFFAERPEGSVSTLKIQRTQQEDSAVYLCASSLSLNNEYEQYFGPGTRLTVT.

This clonotype has only a few counts. This chain uses TRBV19 with TRBJ1-1; 9 bases align to TRBD1. With V trimmed by 5 bases and J by 2 bases, 12 bases remained unmatched. CDR1 LNHDA and CDR2 SQIVND come from the germline V gene (reference sequence). The CDR3 runs to 17 residues. The CDR3, as DNA: TGTGCCAGTAGTGAACGAGGGACAGGGAGCTTAAACACTGAAGCTTTCTTT. Translating it yields CASSERGTGSLNTEAFF.

There are a few counts of this clonotype. The V and J genes are TRBV7-9 and TRBJ1-1; 8 bases map to TRBD1. This CDR3 is built from 12 residues. Unmatched junction bases numbered 5, after V lost 3 bases and J lost 11 bases. The V gene's germline CDR1 is SEHNR and CDR2 FQNEAQ (reference sequence). CDR3 sequence reads: CASSFSGGWAFF. CDR3 nucleotide sequence: TGTGCCAGCAGCTTCTCAGGGGGCTGGGCTTTCTTT.

The chain is built from TRBV20-1 and TRBJ1-1; D is uncertain. Germline CDR1 and CDR2: DFQATT and SNEGSKA (reference sequence). V was pared by 3 bases and J by 0 bases, with 8 bases between. The CDR3 is 13 residues long. The CDR3 here is CSARNGVNTEAFF. The CDR3 DNA reads as TGCAGTGCTAGGAACGGGGTGAACACTGAAGCTTTCTTT.

J is TRBJ2-1 and V is TRBV24-1; a possible D gene is TRBD2 (5 bases). CDR3 size: 16 residues. Trimming removed 0 bases at V and 0 bases at J, with 8 bases between. CDR1 and CDR2 from the germline V gene are KGHDR and SFDVKD. As DNA, the CDR3 is TGTGCCACCAGTGATTTGCCCACTAGCTCCTACAATGAGCAGTTCTTC. Protein product: CATSDLPTSSYNEQFF.

The chain links TRBV7-2 to TRBJ2-7; TRBD2 might be the D (7 bases). Trimming cost V 4 bases and J 2 bases, with 21 bases left between them. CDR1 and CDR2 (germline): SGHTA, FQGNSA. The CDR3 extends over 17 amino acids. The CDR3, as DNA: TGTGCCAGCAGCTATTCTGCGGGGGCCTTCTCCACCTACGAGCAGTACTTC. As protein: CASSYSAGAFSTYEQYF.

The CDR3 is CASSQDRSDGYTF. CDR3 sequence (DNA): TGTGCCAGCAGCCAAGATAGATCAGATGGCTACACCTTC. The V and J genes are TRBV4-2 and TRBJ1-2; no definite D call. CDR1 is LGHNA, CDR2 YNFKEQ, per germline. This CDR3 contains 13 residues. V was trimmed by 0 bases and J by 6 bases, leaving 8 bases between them.

This clonotype was recorded a few times. The J gene is TRBJ2-7, the V gene TRBV5-1, with a possible D match to TRBD2 (6 bases). The V end was cut by 4 bases, the J end by 2 bases, with 13 bases between. Germline V CDR1 and CDR2: SGHRS, YFSETQ. The CDR3 spans 14 residues. Written as DNA, the CDR3 is TGCGCCAGCAGCCCGAATGCGGGAACCTACGAGCAGTACTTC. Amino acids: CASSPNAGTYEQYF.

The CDR3 DNA sequence: TGTGCCAGCAGCAAACTCCAGGGACAGAGCTCCTACGAGCAGTACTTC. Protein sequence: CASSKLQGQSSYEQYF. The chain has TRBV11-2 and TRBJ2-7, with 7 bases identical to TRBD1. Looked up from germline, CDR1 is SGHAT and CDR2 is FQNNGV. V lost 5 bases and J lost 0; bases outside the gene matches: 10. The CDR3 contains 16 residues.

This clonotype was observed a few times. The chain carries TRBV18 and TRBJ1-1; a weak D match, TRBD1 (6 bases). The CDR3 runs to 16 residues. V lost 0 bases and J 1 base, leaving 12 bases between the germline ends. The V gene's germline CDR1 is KGHSH and CDR2 LQKENI. The CDR3 region has the DNA TGTGCCAGCTCACCACCTAATCACAGGGCGAACACTGAAGCTTTCTTT. Its protein is CASSPPNHRANTEAFF. Looking up the rest from reference TRBV18 and TRBJ1-1 gives the full variable domain: NAGVMQNPRHLVRRRGQEARLRCSPMKGHSHVYWYRQLPEEGLKFMVYLQKENIIDESGMPKERFSAEFPKEGPSILRIQQVVRGDSAAYFCASSPPNHRANTEAFFGQGTRLTVV.